The rows below give T cell receptor beta chains drawn from one sample of a study of CD4+ T cells in melanoma. Measured with immunoSEQ multiplex PCR; TCRdb has only the in-frame clones, and not every one. Here the sample spans 110,000 to 150,000 clones, 92% being singletons. These receptors all come from a human donor with melanoma. Each CDR3 is given with its conserved first and last residue. The D gene is left open where the match is weak. Rows may omit the clone size; those that give it use once, few, many or a size class.

TRBJ1-1,13,.,TRBV5-1,.,TGCGCCAGCAGCTATGCACAGGGAACTGAAGCTTTCTTT,CASSYAQGTEAFF
TRBJ2-7,11,.,TRBV10-3,.,TGTGCCATCAGTGAGTCTGTAGCGCAGTACTTC,CAISESVAQYF
TRBJ2-3,16,.,TRBV6-4,.,TGTGCCAGCAGTGAGGCGGGGGCCCCTGCAGGAGATACGCAGTATTTT,CASSEAGAPAGDTQYF
TRBJ2-3,18,.,TRBV10-2,TRBD2,TGCGCCAGCCTCGGTTTGATGGGCGGGGGACGAAGCACAGATACGCAGTATTTT,CASLGLMGGGRSTDTQYF
TRBJ2-3,17,.,TRBV7-8,TRBD2,TGTGCCAGCAGCCCTGGGGCGGGGGACCATAGCACAGATACGCAGTATTTT,CASSPGAGDHSTDTQYF
TRBJ1-5,14,.,TRBV30,.,TGTGCCTGGAGGGGCAAGCAGGGGAATCAGCCCCAGCATTTT,CAWRGKQGNQPQHF
TRBJ1-3,14,once,TRBV9,.,TGTGCCAGCAGCGTAGAGGGGGCTGGAAACACCATATATTTT,CASSVEGAGNTIYF
TRBJ1-2,11,.,TRBV29-1,.,TGCAGCGTTGAAGCCGCGTTTGGCTACACCTTC,CSVEAAFGYTF
TRBJ1-6,14,.,TRBV27,.,TGTGCCAGCAGTTTGATGAGGGTGGAAACACCCCTCCACTTT,CASSLMRVETPLHF
TRBJ2-7,15,.,TRBV18,TRBD1,TGTGCCAGCTCACAGAACAGGGGCCCAGTCGACGAGCAGTACTTC,CASSQNRGPVDEQYF
TRBJ1-4,13,.,TRBV11-2,.,TGTGCCAGCAGCTTAGATGCGGGTTTTAAACTGTTTTTT,CASSLDAGFKLFF
TRBJ2-3,16,.,TRBV7-8,TRBD1,TGTGCCAGCAGCAGCTGGATCGGGACAGGGTCAGATACGCAGTATTTT,CASSSWIGTGSDTQYF
TRBJ1-4,13,.,TRBV7-2,.,TGTGCCAGCAGCTCACAGGCGAATGAAAAACTGTTTTTT,CASSSQANEKLFF
TRBJ1-5,13,.,TRBV30,.,TGTGCCTGGGGGACTGGGGGCAATCAGCCCCAGCATTTT,CAWGTGGNQPQHF
TRBJ1-5,14,.,TRBV2,.,TGTGCCAGCAGAAAGGGGGGCGAAGGTCAGCCCCAGCATTTT,CASRKGGEGQPQHF
TRBJ2-7,15,.,TRBV6-1,.,TGTGCCAGCATCCCCACCCGGGGACATCTGGGGGAGCAGTACTTC,CASIPTRGHLGEQYF
TRBJ1-2,14,.,TRBV5-5,.,TGTGCCAGCAGCATCTCCGGGTTATCTTGGGGCTACACCTTC,CASSISGLSWGYTF
TRBJ1-6,14,.,TRBV30,.,TGTGCCTGGAGCCTGACATCTTATAATTCACCCCTCCACTTT,CAWSLTSYNSPLHF
TRBJ2-2,12,.,TRBV14,.,TGTGCCAGCAGCCGGCAGCACCGGGAGCTGTTTTTT,CASSRQHRELFF
TRBJ2-1,16,.,TRBV7-2,.,TGTGCCAGCAGCTTAGGAGCAGGGTTTTACTACAATGAGCAGTTCTTC,CASSLGAGFYYNEQFF
TRBJ2-5,14,.,TRBV7-9,.,TGTGCCAGCAGCTTCCCAGGTGGACAAGAGACCCAGTACTTC,CASSFPGGQETQYF
TRBJ2-3,15,many,TRBV11-2,.,TGTGCCAGCAGCTTATTAGCGGTTGGGGTAGATACGCAGTATTTT,CASSLLAVGVDTQYF
TRBJ1-6,14,.,TRBV6-1,.,TGTGCCAGCAGTGACCGGCAGGCTGGGTGGCCCCTCCACTTT,CASSDRQAGWPLHF
TRBJ1-4,14,.,TRBV15,TRBD1,TGTGCCACCAAGGACAGGGCAGGGAGTGAAAAACTGTTTTTT,CATKDRAGSEKLFF
TRBJ1-2,12,few,TRBV6-6,TRBD1,TGTGCCAGCAGCGGGACAGGCTATGGCTACACCTTC,CASSGTGYGYTF
TRBJ1-3,18,.,TRBV5-1,TRBD1,TGCGCCAGCAGCTTGGCCGGCGGCAGGGGGGTCTATGTTAACACCATATATTTT,CASSLAGGRGVYVNTIYF
TRBJ2-7,13,once,TRBV2,.,TGTGCCAGCGCGTATCCGGTTTCCTACGAGCAGTACTTC,CASAYPVSYEQYF
TRBJ1-2,15,.,TRBV7-9,.,TGTGCCAGCAGCGCGGACACCGGGGGGGACTATGGCTACACCTTC,CASSADTGGDYGYTF
TRBJ2-7,18,.,TRBV4-1,.,TGCGCCAGCAGCCAAGATGTGAGGGGTAGGGGTAGGAGTTACGAGCAGTACTTC,CASSQDVRGRGRSYEQYF
TRBJ1-2,15,few,TRBV4-1,.,TGCGCCAGCAGCCAATTTTCGGTGGGGGGCTATGGCTACACCTTC,CASSQFSVGGYGYTF
TRBJ1-2,16,.,TRBV19,.,TGTGCCAGTAGTTCGGAAGTTGGGGTCGGGTACTATGGCTACACCTTC,CASSSEVGVGYYGYTF
TRBJ1-5,14,once,TRBV6-5,.,TGTGCCAGCAGTTACGCACAGGGTACCCAGCCCCAGCATTTT,CASSYAQGTQPQHF
TRBJ2-3,13,.,TRBV10-1,.,TGCGCCAGCAGTGAGCAGGGCGGAGATACGCAGTATTTT,CASSEQGGDTQYF
TRBJ1-2,14,.,TRBV27,.,TGTGCCAGCAGCAATGTCAGGGGTAACTATGGCTACACCTTC,CASSNVRGNYGYTF
TRBJ2-1,15,.,TRBV11-2,TRBD2,TGTGCCAGCAGCTTCACTAGCGGACCCTACAATGAGCAGTTCTTC,CASSFTSGPYNEQFF
TRBJ2-4,16,.,TRBV7-8,.,TGTGCCAGCAGCTTAAGTCAGGGACTAGCCAAAAACATTCAGTACTTC,CASSLSQGLAKNIQYF
TRBJ2-2,16,.,TRBV2,TRBD1,TGTGCCAGCAAACAGACAGGGTCCCTGAGCACCGGGGAGCTGTTTTTT,CASKQTGSLSTGELFF
TRBJ2-6,16,.,TRBV7-8,.,TGTGCCAGCAGCTTAAACCCAGCCTCTGAGGCCAACGTCCTGACTTTC,CASSLNPASEANVLTF
TRBJ2-3,13,.,TRBV2,.,TGTGCCAGCTCACGGGCCCGGTCAGATACGCAGTATTTT,CASSRARSDTQYF
TRBJ2-1,15,.,TRBV5-1,TRBD2,TGCGCCAGCAGCGCGGGGGGGGTAGGCTACAATGAGCAGTTCTTC,CASSAGGVGYNEQFF
TRBJ1-1,14,.,TRBV6-1,.,TGTGCCAGCAGGGAACCGGGACTTTACACTGAAGCTTTCTTT,CASREPGLYTEAFF
TRBJ1-1,17,.,TRBV19,TRBD1,TGTGCCAGTAGTATCTGGACAGGGGGCGCCGGGAGCACTGAAGCTTTCTTT,CASSIWTGGAGSTEAFF
TRBJ2-3,14,.,TRBV7-9,TRBD2,TGTGCCAGCAGGAGCGGGGGCGAAGTAGATACGCAGTATTTT,CASRSGGEVDTQYF
TRBJ1-2,14,once,TRBV7-9,.,TGTGCCACCCTAGGACTGCTTAACACATATGGCTACACCTTC,CATLGLLNTYGYTF
TRBJ1-5,15,.,TRBV2,.,TGTGCCAGCAGCGGGACACAGAATAGCAATCAGCCCCAGCATTTT,CASSGTQNSNQPQHF
TRBJ2-1,13,.,TRBV27,.,TGTGCCAGCAGTTCCCGGACCGTTCTCGAGCAGTTCTTC,CASSSRTVLEQFF